The sequence of this T cell receptor (beta chain) was determined in a study of vaccination effects on CD4 cells after COVID-19. The table came from immunoSEQ multiplex PCR; TCRdb's copy has only in-frame clones and leaves some out. The repertoire holds 30,000 to 45,000 clones, with around 67% as singletons. Viral peptide pool expansion of antigen-specific CD4+ T cells preceded sequencing in the ViraFEST assay. Following a roughly 11-day culture, CD4+ T cells were purified. Having tested negative for nucleocapsid antibodies, the vaccine recipients showed no prior SARS-CoV-2 infection. A half-medium replacement with IL-2 medium was carried out on days 3 and 7. Concerning this clone: What it recognizes is unknown.

The CDR3 contains 15 residues. CDR1 and CDR2 from the germline V gene are GTSNPN and SVGIG (reference sequence). Trimming removed 4 bases from V and 4 bases from J; junction bases left unmatched: 12. Study results and limitations: Just 1 of 255 vaccine-induced clones in healthy recipients was cross-reactive. After vaccination, at late timepoints, clones induced by infection and by vaccine contracted markedly.

This TCR was recovered from a human donor who received a COVID-19 vaccine. The material sequenced was CD4+ T cells from PBMCs cultured with SARS-CoV-2 spike peptides, taken before COVID-19 vaccination. The chain is built from TRBV30 and TRBJ1-1, with TRBD1 identical over 7 bases. In nucleotides, the CDR3 is TGTGCCTGGACTGGGACAGCTTACGTGGGCACTGAAGCTTTCTTT. Its protein is CAWTGTAYVGTEAFF.